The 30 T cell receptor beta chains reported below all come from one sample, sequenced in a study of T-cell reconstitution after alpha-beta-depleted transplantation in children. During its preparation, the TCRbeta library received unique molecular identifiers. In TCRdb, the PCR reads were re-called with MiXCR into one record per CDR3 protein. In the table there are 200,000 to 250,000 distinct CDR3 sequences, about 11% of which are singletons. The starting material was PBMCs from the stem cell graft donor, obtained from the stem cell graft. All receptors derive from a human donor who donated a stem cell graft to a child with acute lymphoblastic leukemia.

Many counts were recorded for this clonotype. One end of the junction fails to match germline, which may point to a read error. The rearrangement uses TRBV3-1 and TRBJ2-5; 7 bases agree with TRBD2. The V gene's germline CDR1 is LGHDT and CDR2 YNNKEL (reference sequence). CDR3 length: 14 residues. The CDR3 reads CASSQDQQRGPKAF. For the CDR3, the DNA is TGTGCCAGCAGCCAAGATCAGCAGCGGGGCCCCAAGGCGTTC.

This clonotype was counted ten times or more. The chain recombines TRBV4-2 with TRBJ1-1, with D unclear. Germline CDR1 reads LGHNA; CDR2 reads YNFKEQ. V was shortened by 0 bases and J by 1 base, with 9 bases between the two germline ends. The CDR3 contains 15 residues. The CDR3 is CASSQEGWANTEAFF. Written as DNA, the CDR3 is TGTGCCAGCAGCCAAGAAGGGTGGGCGAACACTGAAGCTTTCTTT.

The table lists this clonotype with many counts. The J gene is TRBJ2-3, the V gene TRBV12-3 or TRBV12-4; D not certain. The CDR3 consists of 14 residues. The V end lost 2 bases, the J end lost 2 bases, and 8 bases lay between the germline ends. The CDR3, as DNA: TGTGCCAGCAGTTTAAGGCGGAACACAGATACGCAGTATTTT. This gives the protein CASSLRRNTDTQYF.

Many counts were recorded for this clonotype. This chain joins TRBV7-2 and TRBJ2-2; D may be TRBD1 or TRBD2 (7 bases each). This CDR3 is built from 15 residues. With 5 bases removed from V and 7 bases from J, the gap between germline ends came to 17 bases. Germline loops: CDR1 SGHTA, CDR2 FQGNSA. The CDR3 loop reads CASSEHRGGSGELFF. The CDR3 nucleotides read TGTGCCAGCAGCGAGCACAGGGGAGGGAGCGGGGAGCTGTTTTTT.

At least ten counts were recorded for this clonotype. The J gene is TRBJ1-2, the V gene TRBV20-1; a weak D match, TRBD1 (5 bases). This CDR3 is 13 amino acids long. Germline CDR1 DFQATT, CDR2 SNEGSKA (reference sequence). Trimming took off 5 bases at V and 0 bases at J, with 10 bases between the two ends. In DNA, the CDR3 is TGCAGTGCTTCTGACAGTCCTAACTATGGCTACACCTTC. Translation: CSASDSPNYGYTF.

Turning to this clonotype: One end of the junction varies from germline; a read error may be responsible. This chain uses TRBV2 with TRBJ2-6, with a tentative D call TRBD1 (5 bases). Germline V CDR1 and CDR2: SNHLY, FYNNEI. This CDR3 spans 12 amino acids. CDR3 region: CASSGGANGLTF. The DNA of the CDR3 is TGTGCCAGCAGTGGTGGGGCCAACGGCCTGACTTTC. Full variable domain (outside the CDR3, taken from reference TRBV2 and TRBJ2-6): EPEVTQTPSHQVTQMGQEVILRCVPISNHLYFYWYRQILGQKVEFLVSFYNNEISEKSEIFDDQFSVERPDGSNFTLKIRSTKLEDSAMYFCASSGGANGLTFGAGSRLTVL.

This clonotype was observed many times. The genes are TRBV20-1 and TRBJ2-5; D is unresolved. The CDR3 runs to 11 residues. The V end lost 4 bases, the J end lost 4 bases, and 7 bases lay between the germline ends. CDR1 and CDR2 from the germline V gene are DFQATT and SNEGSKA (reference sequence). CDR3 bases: TGCAGTGCTATCCATAGAGAGACCCAGTACTTC. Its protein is CSAIHRETQYF.

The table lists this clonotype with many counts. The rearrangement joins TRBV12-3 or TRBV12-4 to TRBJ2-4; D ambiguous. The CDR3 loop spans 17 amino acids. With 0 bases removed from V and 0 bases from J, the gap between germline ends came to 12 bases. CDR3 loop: CASSLAPQPIAKNIQYF. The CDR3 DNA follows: TGTGCCAGCAGTTTAGCGCCACAGCCAATAGCCAAAAACATTCAGTACTTC.

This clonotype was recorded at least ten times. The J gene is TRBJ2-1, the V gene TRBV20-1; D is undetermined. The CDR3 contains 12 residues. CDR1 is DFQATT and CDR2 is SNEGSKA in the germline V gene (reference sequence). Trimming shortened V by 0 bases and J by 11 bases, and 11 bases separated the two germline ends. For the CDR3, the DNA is TGCAGTGCTAGAGATCTTACTCTTAAGCAGTTCTTC. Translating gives CSARDLTLKQFF.

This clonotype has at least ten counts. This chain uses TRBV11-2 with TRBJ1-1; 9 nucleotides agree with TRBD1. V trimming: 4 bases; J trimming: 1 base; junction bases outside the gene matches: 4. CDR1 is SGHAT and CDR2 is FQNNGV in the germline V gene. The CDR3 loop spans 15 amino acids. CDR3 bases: TGTGCCAGCAGCTCAGGACAGGGGTGGAACACTGAAGCTTTCTTT. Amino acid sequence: CASSSGQGWNTEAFF. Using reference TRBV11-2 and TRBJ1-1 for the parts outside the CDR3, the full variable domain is EAGVAQSPRYKIIEKRQSVAFWCNPISGHATLYWYQQILGQGPKLLIQFQNNGVVDDSQLPKDRFSAERLKGVDSTLKIQPAKLEDSAVYLCASSSGQGWNTEAFFGQGTRLTVV.

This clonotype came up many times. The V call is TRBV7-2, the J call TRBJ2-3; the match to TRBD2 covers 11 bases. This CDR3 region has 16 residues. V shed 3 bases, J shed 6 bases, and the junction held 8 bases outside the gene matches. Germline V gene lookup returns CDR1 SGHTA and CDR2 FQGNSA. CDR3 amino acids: CASSLTSGTPLDTQYF. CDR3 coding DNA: TGTGCCAGCAGCTTGACTAGCGGGACCCCTTTGGATACGCAGTATTTT.

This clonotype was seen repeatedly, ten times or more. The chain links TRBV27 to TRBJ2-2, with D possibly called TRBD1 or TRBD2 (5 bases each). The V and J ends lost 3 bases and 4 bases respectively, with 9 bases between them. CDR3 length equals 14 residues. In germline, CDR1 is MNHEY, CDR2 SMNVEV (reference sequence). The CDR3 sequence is CASSFWDVTGELFF. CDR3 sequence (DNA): TGTGCCAGCAGTTTCTGGGACGTCACCGGGGAGCTGTTTTTT.

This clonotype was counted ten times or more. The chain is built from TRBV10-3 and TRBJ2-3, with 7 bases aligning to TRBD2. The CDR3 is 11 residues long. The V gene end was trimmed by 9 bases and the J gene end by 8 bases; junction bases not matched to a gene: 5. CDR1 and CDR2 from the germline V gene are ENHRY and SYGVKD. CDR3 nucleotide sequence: TGTGCCATGGGTACGGGGGGTACGCAGTATTTT. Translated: CAMGTGGTQYF.

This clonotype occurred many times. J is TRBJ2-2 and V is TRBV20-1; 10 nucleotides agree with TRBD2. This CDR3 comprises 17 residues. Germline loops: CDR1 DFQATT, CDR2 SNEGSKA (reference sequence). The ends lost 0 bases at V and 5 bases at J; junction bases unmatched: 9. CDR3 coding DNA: TGCAGTGCTAGAGATTTCCTAGCGGGGGCGGGGACCGGGGAGCTGTTTTTT. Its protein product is CSARDFLAGAGTGELFF.

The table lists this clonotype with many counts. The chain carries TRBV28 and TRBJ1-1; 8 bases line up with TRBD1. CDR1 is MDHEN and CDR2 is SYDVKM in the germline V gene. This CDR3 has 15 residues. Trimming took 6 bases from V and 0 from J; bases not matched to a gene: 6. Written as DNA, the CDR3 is TGTGCCAGCAGCGACAGGGGAGGAATGAACACTGAAGCTTTCTTT. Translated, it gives CASSDRGGMNTEAFF.

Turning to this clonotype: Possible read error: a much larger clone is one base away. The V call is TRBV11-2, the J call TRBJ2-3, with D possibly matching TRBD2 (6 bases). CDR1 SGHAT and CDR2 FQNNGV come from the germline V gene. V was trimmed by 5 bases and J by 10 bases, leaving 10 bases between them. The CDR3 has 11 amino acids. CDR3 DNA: TGTGCCAGCAGCCCCACGGGAGCGCAGTATTTT. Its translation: CASSPTGAQYF. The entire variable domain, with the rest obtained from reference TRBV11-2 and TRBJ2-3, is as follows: EAGVAQSPRYKIIEKRQSVAFWCNPISGHATLYWYQQILGQGPKLLIQFQNNGVVDDSQLPKDRFSAERLKGVDSTLKIQPAKLEDSAVYLCASSPTGAQYFGPGTRLTVL.

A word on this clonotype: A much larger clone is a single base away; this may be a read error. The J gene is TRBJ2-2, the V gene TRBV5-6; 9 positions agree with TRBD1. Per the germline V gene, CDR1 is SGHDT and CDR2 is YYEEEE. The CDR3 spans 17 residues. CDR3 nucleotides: TGTGCCAGCAGCTCATACACAGACAGGGGGAACACCGGGGTGCTGTTTTTT. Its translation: CASSSYTDRGNTGVLFF.

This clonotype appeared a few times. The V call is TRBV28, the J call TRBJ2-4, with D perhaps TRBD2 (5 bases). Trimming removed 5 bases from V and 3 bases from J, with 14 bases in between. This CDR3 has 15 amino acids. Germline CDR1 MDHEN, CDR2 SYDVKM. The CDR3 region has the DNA TGTGCCAGCAGTCGTAGCCTGGGAGTCAAAAACATTCAGTACTTC. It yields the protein CASSRSLGVKNIQYF.

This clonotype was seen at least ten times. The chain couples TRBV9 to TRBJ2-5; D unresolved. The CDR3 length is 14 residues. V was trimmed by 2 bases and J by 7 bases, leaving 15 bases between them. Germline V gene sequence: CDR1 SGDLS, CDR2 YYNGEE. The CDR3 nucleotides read TGTGCCAGCAGCGTCGTGGGCCGAGGCGGGACCCAGTACTTC. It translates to CASSVVGRGGTQYF.

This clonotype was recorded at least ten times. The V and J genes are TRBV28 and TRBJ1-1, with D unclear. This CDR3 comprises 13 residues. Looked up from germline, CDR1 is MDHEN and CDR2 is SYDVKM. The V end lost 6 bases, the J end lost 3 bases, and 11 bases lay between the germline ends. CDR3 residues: CASRLDGHTEAFF. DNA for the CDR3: TGTGCCAGCAGATTGGACGGCCACACTGAAGCTTTCTTT.

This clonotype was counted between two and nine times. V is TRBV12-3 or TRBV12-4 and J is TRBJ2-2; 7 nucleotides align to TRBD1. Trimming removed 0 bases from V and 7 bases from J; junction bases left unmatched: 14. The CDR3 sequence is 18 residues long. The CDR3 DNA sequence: TGTGCCAGCAGTTTAGCGTCCGGACAGGCCACTTCCAGCGGGGAGCTGTTTTTT. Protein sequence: CASSLASGQATSSGELFF.

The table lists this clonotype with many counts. The CDR3 DNA is TGCGCCAGCAGCTTGGCGCAGGGGGTAATCTACGAGCAGTACTTC. Translated: CASSLAQGVIYEQYF. V gene TRBV5-1 combines with J gene TRBJ2-7; 7 nucleotides agree with TRBD1. V lost 0 bases to trimming and J lost 3 bases; unmatched junction nucleotides: 6. Germline CDR1 and CDR2: SGHRS and YFSETQ. CDR3 length: 15 amino acids.

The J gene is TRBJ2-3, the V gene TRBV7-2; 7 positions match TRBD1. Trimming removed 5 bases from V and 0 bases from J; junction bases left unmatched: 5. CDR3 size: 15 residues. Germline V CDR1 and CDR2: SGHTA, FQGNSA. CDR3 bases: TGTGCCAGCAGCGTGAGGGGGCCTAGCACAGATACGCAGTATTTT. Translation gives CASSVRGPSTDTQYF.

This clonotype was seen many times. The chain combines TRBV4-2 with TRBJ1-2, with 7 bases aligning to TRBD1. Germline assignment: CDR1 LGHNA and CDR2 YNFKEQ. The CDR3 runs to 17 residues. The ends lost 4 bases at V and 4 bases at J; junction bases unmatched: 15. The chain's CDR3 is CASSPRERQGRAYGYTF. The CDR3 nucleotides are TGTGCCAGCAGCCCGAGAGAGAGACAGGGTAGAGCCTATGGCTACACCTTC.

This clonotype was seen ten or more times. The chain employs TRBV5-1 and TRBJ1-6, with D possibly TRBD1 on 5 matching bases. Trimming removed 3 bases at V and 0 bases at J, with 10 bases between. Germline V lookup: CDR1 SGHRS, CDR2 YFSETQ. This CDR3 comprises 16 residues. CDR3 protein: CASSSDTISYNSPLHF. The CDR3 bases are TGCGCCAGCAGCTCGGACACGATCTCCTATAATTCACCCCTCCACTTT.

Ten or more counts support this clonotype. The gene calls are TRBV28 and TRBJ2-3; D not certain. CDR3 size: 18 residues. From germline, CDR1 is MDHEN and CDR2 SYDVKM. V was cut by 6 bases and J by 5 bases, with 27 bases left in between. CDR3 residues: CASREYLVMRTMGDTQYF. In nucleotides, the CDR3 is TGTGCCAGCAGGGAATACCTAGTGATGCGCACAATGGGAGATACGCAGTATTTT.

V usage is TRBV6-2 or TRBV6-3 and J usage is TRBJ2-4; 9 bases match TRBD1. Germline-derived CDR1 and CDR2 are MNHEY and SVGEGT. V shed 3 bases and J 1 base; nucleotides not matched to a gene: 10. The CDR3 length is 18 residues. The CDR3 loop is CASSYTGGHGIAKNIQYF. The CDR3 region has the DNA TGTGCCAGCAGTTATACAGGGGGCCATGGGATCGCCAAAAACATTCAGTACTTC.

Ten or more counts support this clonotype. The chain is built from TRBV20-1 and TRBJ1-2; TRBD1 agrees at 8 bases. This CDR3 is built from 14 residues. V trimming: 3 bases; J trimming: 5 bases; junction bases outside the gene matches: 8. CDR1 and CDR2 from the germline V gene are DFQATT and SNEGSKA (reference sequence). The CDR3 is CSARPSGGPYGYTF. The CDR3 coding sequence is TGCAGTGCTAGGCCCTCAGGGGGCCCTTATGGCTACACCTTC.

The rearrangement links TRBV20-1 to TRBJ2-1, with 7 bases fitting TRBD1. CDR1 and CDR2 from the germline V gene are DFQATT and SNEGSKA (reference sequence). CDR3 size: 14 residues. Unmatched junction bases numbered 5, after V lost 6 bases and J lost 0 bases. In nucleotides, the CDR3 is TGCAGTGCATTCGACAGGGACTCCTACAATGAGCAGTTCTTC. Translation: CSAFDRDSYNEQFF.

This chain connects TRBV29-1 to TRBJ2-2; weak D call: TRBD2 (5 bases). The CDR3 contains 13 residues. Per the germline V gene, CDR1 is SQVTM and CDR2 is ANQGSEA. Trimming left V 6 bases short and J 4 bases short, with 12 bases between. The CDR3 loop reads CSVRGLITGELFF. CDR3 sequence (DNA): TGCAGCGTCCGCGGGCTAATCACCGGGGAGCTGTTTTTT.